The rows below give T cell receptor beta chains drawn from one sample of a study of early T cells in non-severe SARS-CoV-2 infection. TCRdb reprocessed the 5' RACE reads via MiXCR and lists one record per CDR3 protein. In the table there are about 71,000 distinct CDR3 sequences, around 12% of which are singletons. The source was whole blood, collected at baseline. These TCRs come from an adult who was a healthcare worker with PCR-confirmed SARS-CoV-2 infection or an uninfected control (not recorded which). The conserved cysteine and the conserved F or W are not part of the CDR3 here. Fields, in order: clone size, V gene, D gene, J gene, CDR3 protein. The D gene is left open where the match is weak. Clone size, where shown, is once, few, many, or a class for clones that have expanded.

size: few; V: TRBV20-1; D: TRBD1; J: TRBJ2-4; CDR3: SALDRDPNIQY
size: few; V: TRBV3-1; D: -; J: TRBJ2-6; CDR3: ASSHKGLGANVLT
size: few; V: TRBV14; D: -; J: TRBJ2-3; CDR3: ASSQDLTSWADTQY
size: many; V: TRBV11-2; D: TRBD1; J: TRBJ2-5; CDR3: ASSRTGYDQY
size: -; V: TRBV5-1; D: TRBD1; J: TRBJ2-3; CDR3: ASSRDSSYSTDTQY
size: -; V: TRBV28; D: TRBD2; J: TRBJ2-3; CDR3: ASSVSGVNTDTQY
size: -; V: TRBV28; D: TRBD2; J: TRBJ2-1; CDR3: ASSPPGLAGFNEQF
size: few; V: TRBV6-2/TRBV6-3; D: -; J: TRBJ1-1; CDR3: ASSRQASNTEAF
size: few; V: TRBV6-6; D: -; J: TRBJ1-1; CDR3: ASSYSNQGTEAF
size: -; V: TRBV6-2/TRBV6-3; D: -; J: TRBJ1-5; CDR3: ASSYFGRSNQPQH
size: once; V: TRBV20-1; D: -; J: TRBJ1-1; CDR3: GGVYNTEAF
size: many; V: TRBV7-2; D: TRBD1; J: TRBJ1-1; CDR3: ASSPSGTGVAEAF
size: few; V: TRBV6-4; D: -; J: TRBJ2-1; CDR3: ASSDSRIGEQF
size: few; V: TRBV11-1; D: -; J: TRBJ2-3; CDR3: ASSLREVGFQDTQY
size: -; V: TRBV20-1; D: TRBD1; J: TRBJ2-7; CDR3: SAPGQGYEQY
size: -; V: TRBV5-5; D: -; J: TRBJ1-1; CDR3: ASTVNTEAF
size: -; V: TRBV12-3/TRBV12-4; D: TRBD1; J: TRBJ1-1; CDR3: ASNWQGDLSTEAF
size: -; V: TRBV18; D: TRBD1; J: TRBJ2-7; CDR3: ASSPDRVYEQY